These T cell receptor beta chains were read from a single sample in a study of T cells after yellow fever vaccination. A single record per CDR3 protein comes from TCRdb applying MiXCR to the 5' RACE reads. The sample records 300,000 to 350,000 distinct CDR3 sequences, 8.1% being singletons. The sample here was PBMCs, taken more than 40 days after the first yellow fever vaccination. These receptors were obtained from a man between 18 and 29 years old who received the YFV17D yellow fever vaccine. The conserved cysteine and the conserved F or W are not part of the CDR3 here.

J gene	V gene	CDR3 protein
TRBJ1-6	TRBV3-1	ASSQGVRDSAPLH
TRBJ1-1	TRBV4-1	ASSQDEGRYTEAF
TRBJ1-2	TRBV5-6	ASSQLGNYGYT
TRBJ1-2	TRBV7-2	ASSSADRSKGYT
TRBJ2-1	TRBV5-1	ASSLGSNTGSSYNEQF
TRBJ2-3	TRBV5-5	ASGLGGRTDTQY
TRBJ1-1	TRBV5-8	ASSLGFVANTEAF
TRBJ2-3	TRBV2	AISLGVFRGTLADTQY
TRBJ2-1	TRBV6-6	ASGQSSYNEQF
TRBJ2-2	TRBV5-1	ASSLARTEELF
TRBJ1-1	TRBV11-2	ASSLNFGARRANTEAF
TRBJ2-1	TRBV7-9	ASSPLAGVYNEQF
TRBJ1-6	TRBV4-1	ASSSGRTGDSPLH
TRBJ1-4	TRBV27	ASSFIRLTGAEKLF
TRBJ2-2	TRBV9	ASSVGEQPNTGELF